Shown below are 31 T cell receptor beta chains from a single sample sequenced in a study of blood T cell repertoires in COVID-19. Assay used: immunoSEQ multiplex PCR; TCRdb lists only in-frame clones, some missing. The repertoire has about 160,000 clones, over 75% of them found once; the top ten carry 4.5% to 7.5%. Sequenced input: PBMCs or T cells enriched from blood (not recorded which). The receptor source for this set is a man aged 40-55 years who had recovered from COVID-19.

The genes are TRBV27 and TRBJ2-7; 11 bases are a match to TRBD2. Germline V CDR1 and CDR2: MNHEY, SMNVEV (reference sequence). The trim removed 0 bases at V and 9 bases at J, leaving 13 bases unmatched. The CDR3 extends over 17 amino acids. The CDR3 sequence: CASSLSLAGGASFVQYF. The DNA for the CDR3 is TGTGCCAGCAGTTTATCGCTAGCGGGGGGCGCCAGTTTCGTGCAGTACTTC.

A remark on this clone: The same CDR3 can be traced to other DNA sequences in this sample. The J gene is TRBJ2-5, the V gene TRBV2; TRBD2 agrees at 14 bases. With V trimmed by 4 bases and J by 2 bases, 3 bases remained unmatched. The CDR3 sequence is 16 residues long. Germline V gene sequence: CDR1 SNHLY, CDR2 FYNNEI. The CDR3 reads CASSARLAGGQETQYF. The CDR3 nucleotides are TGTGCCAGCAGTGCTCGACTAGCGGGGGGGCAAGAGACCCAGTACTTC.

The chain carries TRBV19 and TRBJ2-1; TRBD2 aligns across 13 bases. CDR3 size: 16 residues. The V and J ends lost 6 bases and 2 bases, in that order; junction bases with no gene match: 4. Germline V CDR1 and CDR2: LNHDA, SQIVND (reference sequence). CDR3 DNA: TGTGCCAGTAGACTCACTAGCGGGGGGGCCTACAATGAGCAGTTCTTC. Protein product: CASRLTSGGAYNEQFF. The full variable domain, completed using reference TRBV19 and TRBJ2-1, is DGGITQSPKYLFRKEGQNVTLSCEQNLNHDAMYWYRQDPGQGLRLIYYSQIVNDFQKGDIAEGYSVSREKKESFPLTVTSAQKNPTAFYLCASRLTSGGAYNEQFFGPGTRLTVL.

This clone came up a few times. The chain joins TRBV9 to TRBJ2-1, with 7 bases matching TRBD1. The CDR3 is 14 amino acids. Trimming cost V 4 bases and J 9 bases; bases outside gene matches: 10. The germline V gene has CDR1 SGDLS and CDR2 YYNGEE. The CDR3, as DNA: TGTGCCAGCAGCCCTAGACAGGGTCAGACTGAGCAGTTCTTC. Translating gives CASSPRQGQTEQFF.

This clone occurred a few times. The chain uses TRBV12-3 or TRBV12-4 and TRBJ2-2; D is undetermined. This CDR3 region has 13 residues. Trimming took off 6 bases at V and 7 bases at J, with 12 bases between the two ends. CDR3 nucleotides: TGTGCCAGCAGACGTGGCCGGGTCGGGGAGCTGTTTTTT. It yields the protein CASRRGRVGELFF.

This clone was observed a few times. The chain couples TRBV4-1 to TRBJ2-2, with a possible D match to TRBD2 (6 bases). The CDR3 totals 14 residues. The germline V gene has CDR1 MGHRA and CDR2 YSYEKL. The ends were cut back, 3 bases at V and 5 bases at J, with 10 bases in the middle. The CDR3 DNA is TGCGCCAGCAGCCATGGGACTTTAACCGGGGAGCTGTTTTTT. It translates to CASSHGTLTGELFF.

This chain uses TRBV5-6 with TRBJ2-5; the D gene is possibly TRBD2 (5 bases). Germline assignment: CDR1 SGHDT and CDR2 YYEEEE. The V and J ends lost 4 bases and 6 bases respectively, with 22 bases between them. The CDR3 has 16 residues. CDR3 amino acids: CASSVLDPDLSQTQYF. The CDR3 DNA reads TGTGCCAGCAGCGTACTAGACCCAGACCTCTCTCAGACCCAGTACTTC.

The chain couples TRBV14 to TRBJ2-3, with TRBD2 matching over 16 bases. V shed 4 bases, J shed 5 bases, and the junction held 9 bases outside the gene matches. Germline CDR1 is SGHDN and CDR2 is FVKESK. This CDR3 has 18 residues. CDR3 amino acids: CASSLPGTSGGAGDTQYF. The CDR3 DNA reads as TGTGCCAGCAGCCTGCCCGGGACTAGCGGGGGGGCAGGAGATACGCAGTATTTT.

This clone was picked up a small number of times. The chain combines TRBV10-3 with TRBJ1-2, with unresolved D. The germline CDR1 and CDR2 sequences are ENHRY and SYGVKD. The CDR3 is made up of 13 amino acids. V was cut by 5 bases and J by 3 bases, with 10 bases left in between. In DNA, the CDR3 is TGTGCCATCAGTCCCTCGGAGGACTATGGCTACACCTTC. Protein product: CAISPSEDYGYTF.

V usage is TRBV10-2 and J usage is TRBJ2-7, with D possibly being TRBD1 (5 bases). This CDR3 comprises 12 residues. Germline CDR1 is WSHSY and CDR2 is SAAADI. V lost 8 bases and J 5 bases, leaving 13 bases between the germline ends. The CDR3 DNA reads TGCGCCAGCCAGCAGGGCAACGACGAGCAGTACGTC. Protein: CASQQGNDEQYV.

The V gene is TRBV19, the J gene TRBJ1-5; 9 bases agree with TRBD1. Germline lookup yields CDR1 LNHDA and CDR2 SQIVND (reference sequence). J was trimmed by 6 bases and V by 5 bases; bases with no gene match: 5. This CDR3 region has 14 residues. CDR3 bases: TGTGCCAGTAGTTCAGACAGGGGGAGTCAGCCCCAGCATTTT. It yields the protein CASSSDRGSQPQHF.

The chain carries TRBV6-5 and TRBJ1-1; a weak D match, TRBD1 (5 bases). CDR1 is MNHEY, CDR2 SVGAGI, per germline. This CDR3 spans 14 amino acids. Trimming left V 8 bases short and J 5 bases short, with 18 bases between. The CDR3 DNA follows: TGTGCCAGCCCTCGGGGCAGGGAGGGGACTGAAGCTTTCTTT. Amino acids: CASPRGREGTEAFF.

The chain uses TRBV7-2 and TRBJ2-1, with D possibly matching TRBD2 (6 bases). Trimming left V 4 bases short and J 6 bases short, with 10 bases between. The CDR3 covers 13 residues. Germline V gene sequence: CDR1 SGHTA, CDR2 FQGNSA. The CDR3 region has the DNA TGTGCCAGCAGCTCGGACGGGGGCAATGAGCAGTTCTTC. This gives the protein CASSSDGGNEQFF. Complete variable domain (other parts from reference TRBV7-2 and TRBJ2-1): GAGVSQSPSNKVTEKGKDVELRCDPISGHTALYWYRQSLGQGLEFLIYFQGNSAPDKSGLPSDRFSAERTGGSVSTLTIQRTQQEDSAVYLCASSSDGGNEQFFGPGTRLTVL.

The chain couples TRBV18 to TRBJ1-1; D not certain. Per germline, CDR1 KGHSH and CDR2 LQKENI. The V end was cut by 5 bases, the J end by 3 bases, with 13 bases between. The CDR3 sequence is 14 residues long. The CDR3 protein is CASSFSTRDTEAFF. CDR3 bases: TGTGCCAGCTCATTCTCAACCCGGGACACTGAAGCTTTCTTT.

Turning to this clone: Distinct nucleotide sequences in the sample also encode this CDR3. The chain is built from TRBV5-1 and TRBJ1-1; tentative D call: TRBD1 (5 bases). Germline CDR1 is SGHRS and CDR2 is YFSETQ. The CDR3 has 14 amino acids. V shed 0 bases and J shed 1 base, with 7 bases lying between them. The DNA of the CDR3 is TGCGCCAGCAGCTTGGGACAGCCGAACACTGAAGCTTTCTTT. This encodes CASSLGQPNTEAFF. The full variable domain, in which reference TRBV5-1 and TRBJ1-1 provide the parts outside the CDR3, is KAGVTQTPRYLIKTRGQQVTLSCSPISGHRSVSWYQQTPGQGLQFLFEYFSETQRNKGNFPGRFSGRQFSNSRSEMNVSTLELGDSALYLCASSLGQPNTEAFFGQGTRLTVV.

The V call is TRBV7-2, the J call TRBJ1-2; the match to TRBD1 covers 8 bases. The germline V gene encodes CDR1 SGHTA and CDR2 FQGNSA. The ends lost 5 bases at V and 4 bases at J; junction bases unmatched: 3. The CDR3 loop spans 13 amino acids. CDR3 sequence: CASSTGQGYGYTF. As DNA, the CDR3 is TGTGCCAGCAGCACTGGACAGGGCTATGGCTACACCTTC. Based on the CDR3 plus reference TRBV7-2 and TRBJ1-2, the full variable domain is GAGVSQSPSNKVTEKGKDVELRCDPISGHTALYWYRQSLGQGLEFLIYFQGNSAPDKSGLPSDRFSAERTGGSVSTLTIQRTQQEDSAVYLCASSTGQGYGYTFGSGTRLTVV.

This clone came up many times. The CDR3 DNA follows: TGCGCCAGCAGCTTCTCGGGTTTTACCACTGAAGCTTTCTTT. This sequence encodes CASSFSGFTTEAFF. The chain joins TRBV5-1 to TRBJ1-1; no reliable D call. The CDR3 is 14 residues long. The V end lost 2 bases, the J end lost 4 bases, and 12 bases lay between the germline ends. Germline V gives CDR1 SGHRS, CDR2 YFSETQ.

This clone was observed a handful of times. This CDR3 is CASSSFNTGELFF. Here the CDR3 DNA reads TGTGCCAGCAGCTCGTTCAACACCGGGGAGCTGTTTTTT. The J gene is TRBJ2-2, the V gene TRBV5-8, with D uncertain. Trimming stripped 3 bases from V and 2 bases from J, with 5 bases between. There are 13 residues in the CDR3. Germline V gene sequence: CDR1 SGHTS, CDR2 YDEGEE.

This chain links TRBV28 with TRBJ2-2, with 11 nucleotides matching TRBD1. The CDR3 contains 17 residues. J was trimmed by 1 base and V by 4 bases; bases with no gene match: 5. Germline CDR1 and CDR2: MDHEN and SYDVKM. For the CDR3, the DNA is TGTGCCAGCAGTTATGGACAGGGGGCAGGGAACACCGGGGAGCTGTTTTTT. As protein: CASSYGQGAGNTGELFF.

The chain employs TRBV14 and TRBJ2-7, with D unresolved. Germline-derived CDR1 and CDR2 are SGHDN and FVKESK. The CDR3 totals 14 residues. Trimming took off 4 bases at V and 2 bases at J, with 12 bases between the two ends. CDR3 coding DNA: TGTGCCAGCAGCCGTTACGGAGCTCCCTACGAGCAGTACGTC. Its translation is CASSRYGAPYEQYV.

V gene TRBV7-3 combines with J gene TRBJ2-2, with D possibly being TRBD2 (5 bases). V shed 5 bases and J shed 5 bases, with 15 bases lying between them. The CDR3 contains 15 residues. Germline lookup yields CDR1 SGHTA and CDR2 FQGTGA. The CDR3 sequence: CASSPSPQRTGELFF. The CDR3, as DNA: TGTGCCAGCAGCCCTAGCCCCCAAAGAACCGGGGAGCTGTTTTTT.

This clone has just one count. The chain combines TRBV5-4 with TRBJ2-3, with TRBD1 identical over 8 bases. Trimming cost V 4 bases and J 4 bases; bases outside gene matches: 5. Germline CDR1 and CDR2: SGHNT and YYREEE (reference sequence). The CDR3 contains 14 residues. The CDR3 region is CASSKGQGADTQYF. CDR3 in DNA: TGTGCCAGCAGCAAAGGACAGGGCGCAGATACGCAGTATTTT.

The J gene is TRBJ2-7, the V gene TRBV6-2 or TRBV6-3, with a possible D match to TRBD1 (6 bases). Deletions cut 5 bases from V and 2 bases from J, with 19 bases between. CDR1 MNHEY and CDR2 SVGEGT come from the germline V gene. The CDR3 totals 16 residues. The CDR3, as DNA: TGTGCCAGCAGTAACTACTTCCGGACAGATCCCTACGAGCAGTACTTC. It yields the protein CASSNYFRTDPYEQYF.

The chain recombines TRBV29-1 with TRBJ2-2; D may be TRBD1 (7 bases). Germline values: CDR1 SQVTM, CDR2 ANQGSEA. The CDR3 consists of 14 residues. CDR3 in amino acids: CGIESGGHTGELFF. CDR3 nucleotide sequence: TGCGGAATTGAGTCAGGGGGGCACACCGGGGAGCTGTTTTTT.

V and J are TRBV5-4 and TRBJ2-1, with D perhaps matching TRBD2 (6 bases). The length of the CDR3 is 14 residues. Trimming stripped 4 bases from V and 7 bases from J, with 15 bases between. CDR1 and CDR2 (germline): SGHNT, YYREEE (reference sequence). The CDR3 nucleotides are TGTGCCAGCAGCCCAATGGGGGGTAAGAATGAGCAGTTCTTC. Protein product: CASSPMGGKNEQFF.

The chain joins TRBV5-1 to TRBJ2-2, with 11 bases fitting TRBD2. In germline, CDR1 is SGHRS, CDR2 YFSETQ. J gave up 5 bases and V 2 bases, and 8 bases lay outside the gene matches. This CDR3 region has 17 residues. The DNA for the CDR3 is TGCGCCAGCAGCTTCATAGCGGGGGGGCCATGGACCGGGGAGCTGTTTTTT. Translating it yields CASSFIAGGPWTGELFF.

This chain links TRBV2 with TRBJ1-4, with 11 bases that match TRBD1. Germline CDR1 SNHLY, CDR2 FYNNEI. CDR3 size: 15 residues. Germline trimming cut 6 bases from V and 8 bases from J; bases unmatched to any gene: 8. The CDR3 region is CASSNPWTGGEKLFF. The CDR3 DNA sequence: TGTGCCAGCAGCAACCCCTGGACAGGGGGCGAAAAACTGTTTTTT. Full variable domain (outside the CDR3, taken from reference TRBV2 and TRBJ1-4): EPEVTQTPSHQVTQMGQEVILRCVPISNHLYFYWYRQILGQKVEFLVSFYNNEISEKSEIFDDQFSVERPDGSNFTLKIRSTKLEDSAMYFCASSNPWTGGEKLFFGSGTQLSVL.

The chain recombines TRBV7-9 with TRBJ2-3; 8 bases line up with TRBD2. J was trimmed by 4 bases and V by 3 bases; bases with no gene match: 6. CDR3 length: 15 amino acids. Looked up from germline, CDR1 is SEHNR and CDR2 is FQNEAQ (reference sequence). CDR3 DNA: TGTGCCAGCAGCTTTATAATCGGGGGGGCAGATACGCAGTATTTT. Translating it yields CASSFIIGGADTQYF.

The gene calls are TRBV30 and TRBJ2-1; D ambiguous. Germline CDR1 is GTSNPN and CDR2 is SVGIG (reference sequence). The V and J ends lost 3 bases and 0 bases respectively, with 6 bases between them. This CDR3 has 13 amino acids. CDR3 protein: CAWRLNSYNEQFF. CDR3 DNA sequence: TGTGCCTGGAGACTAAACTCCTACAATGAGCAGTTCTTC.

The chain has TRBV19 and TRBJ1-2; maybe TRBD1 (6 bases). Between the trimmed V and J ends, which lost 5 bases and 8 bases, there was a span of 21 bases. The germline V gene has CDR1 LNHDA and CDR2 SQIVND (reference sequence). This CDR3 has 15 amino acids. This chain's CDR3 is CASSSYGGAIRGYTF. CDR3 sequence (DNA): TGTGCCAGTAGTTCCTATGGGGGGGCTATAAGAGGCTACACCTTC. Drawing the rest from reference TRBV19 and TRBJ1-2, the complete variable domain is DGGITQSPKYLFRKEGQNVTLSCEQNLNHDAMYWYRQDPGQGLRLIYYSQIVNDFQKGDIAEGYSVSREKKESFPLTVTSAQKNPTAFYLCASSSYGGAIRGYTFGSGTRLTVV.

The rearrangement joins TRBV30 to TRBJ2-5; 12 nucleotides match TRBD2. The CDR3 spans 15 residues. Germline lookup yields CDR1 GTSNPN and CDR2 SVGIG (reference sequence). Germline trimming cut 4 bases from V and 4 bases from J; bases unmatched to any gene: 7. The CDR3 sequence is CAWISSGGAGETQYF. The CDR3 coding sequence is TGTGCCTGGATTTCTAGCGGGGGGGCAGGAGAGACCCAGTACTTC.